This entry features one T cell receptor beta chain sequence. The sample is drawn from a study of somatic mutations in cytotoxic T cells in rheumatoid arthritis. Profiled with immunoSEQ multiplex PCR; TCRdb holds only in-frame clones, not every one. This sample carries 8,000 to 13,000 clones, about 81% of them seen once, and the ten largest clones take approximately 20%. Of the blood donors acting as healthy controls, 45% to 70% were female, and their median age was about 61 years (range about 20-80). The CD4+ and CD8+ fractions came from positive magnetic bead selection and were purity-checked by flow cytometry. The CDR3 extends over 16 amino acids. Germline values: CDR1 MNHEY, CDR2 SMNVEV (reference sequence). V lost 5 bases, J lost 7 bases, and 12 bases stayed unmatched.

The receptor's source is a woman in her forties or fifties in good health. The sequenced sample was CD8+ T cells sorted from blood. The chain recombines TRBV27 with TRBJ1-4; TRBD1 aligns across 8 bases. As DNA, the CDR3 is TGTGCCAGCAGTCCGCACCGGACAGGGATGACTGAAAAACTGTTTTTT. Protein product: CASSPHRTGMTEKLFF.